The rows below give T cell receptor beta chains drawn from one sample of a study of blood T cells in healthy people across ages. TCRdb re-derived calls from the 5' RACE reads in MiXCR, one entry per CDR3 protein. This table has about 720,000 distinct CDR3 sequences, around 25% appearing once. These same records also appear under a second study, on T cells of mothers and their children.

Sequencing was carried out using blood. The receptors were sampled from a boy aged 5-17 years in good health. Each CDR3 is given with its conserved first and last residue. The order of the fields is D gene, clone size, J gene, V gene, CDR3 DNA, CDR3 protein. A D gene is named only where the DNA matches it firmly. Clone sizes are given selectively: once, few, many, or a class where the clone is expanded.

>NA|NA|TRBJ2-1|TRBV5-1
TGCGCCAGCAGCTTAGGCCCAACACCCTCCTACAATGAGCAGTTCTTC
CASSLGPTPSYNEQFF
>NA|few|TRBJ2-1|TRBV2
TGTGCCAGCAGGCAGGGCAATGAGCAGTTCTTC
CASRQGNEQFF
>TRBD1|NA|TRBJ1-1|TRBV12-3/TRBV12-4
TGTGCCAGCAGGGGACAGGGCTGGACTGAAGCTTTCTTT
CASRGQGWTEAFF
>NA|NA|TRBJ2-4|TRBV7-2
TGTGCCAGCAGCTTAATGGCCTTAAACATTCAGTACTTC
CASSLMALNIQYF
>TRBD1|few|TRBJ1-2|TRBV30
TGTGCCTGGAGTCCCCACAGGGGTAACTATGGCTACACCTTC
CAWSPHRGNYGYTF
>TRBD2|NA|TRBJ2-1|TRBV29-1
TGCAGCGTATCTCTTAGACTAGCGGCTAACAATGAGCAGTTCTTC
CSVSLRLAANNEQFF
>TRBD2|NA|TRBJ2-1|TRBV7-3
TGTGCCAGCAGCTTAACGCTGGTGACTAGCGGGGTAGGCAATGAGCAGTTCTTC
CASSLTLVTSGVGNEQFF
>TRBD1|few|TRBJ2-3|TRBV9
TGTGCCAGCAGCCGACGACAGGGAGCCCTCACAGATACGCAGTATTTT
CASSRRQGALTDTQYF
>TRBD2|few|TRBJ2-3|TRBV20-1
TGCAGTGCTAGAGATCTGAGCGGGGGGGCAGATACGCAGTATTTT
CSARDLSGGADTQYF
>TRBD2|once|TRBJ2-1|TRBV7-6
TGTGCCAGCAGCTTAGGGGGACTAGCTTTTCTTTCCTACAATGAGCAGTTCTTC
CASSLGGLAFLSYNEQFF
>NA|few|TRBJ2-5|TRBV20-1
TGCAGTGCCCCCAGTCCGGGACGGTCCCAGACCCAGTACTTC
CSAPSPGRSQTQYF
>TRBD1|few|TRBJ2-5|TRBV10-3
TGTGCCATCAGCCGGGACAGTCAAGAGACCCAGTACTTC
CAISRDSQETQYF
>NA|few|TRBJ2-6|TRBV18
TGTGCCAGCTCACCACCGCGACGCATCCCGAGTCCCAACGTCCTGACTTTC
CASSPPRRIPSPNVLTF
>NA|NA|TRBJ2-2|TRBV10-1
TGCGCCTCAGAGCGAGAAGCCGGGGAGCTGTTTTTT
CASEREAGELFF
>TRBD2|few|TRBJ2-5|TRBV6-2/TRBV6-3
TGTGCCAGCTCCGGACAGGGAAAACTAGCGGGAGAAGCAGAGACCCAGTACTTC
CASSGQGKLAGEAETQYF
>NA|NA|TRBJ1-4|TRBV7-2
TGTGCCAGCGGCCATGGCCGCGCCCGGTCGAATGAAAAACTGTTTTTT
CASGHGRARSNEKLFF
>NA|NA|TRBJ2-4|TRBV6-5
TGTGCCAGCAGTTACTCGTCTGGGTCCAAAAACATTCAGTACTTC
CASSYSSGSKNIQYF
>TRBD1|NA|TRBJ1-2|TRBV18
TGTGCCAGCTCAGCGCCAGGGACAGGAGCCCAATATGGCTACACCTTT
CASSAPGTGAQYGYTF
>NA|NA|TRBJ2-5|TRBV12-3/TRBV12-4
TGTGCCAGCAGGATACAGGGAGGCGCCCAAGAGACCCAGTACTTC
CASRIQGGAQETQYF
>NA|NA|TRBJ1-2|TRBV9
TGTGCCAGCAGTGGAGGGACGTTCGGCTACACCTTC
CASSGGTFGYTF
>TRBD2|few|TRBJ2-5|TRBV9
TGTGCCAGCAGCGTAGGCGGACCGGGACTAGTCTCACAAGAGACCCAGTACTTC
CASSVGGPGLVSQETQYF
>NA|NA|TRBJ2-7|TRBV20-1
TGCAGTGCCCCAATCGTCAGGGGGGCGAGCGAGCAGTACTTC
CSAPIVRGASEQYF
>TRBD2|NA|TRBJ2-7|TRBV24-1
TGTGCCACCAGTGATTGGACTAGCTTCTCCTACGAGCAGTACTTC
CATSDWTSFSYEQYF
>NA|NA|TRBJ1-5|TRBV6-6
TGTGCCAGCAGTTACTCTGCGGGGGACGGTCAGCCCCAGCATTTT
CASSYSAGDGQPQHF
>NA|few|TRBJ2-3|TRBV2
TGTGCCAGCACCAAAATGGCGGTGAGCACAGATACGCAGTATTTT
CASTKMAVSTDTQYF
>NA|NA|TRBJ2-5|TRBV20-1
TGCAGTGCTATTCAGGAGGAGACCCAGTACTTC
CSAIQEETQYF
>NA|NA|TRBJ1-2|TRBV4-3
TGCGCCAGCAGCCAAAGGTCTGCCTGGGGGCCCTATGGCTACACCTTC
CASSQRSAWGPYGYTF
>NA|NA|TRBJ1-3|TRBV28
TGTGCCAGCAGTTCGACCCAGACCACCGCTGGAAACACCATATATTTT
CASSSTQTTAGNTIYF
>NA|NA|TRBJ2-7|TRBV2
TGTGCCAGCATTACGACAGGAGGCCCCTACGAGCAGTACTTC
CASITTGGPYEQYF
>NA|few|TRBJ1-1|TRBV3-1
TGTGCCAGCAGCCCTACTGGGGCCTCTGAAGCTTTCTTT
CASSPTGASEAFF
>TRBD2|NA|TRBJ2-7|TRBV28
TGTGCCAGCACCCCGGGAGGGTTGCCATCCTACGAGCAGTACTTC
CASTPGGLPSYEQYF
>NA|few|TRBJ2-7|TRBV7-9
TGTGCCAGCAGCTTTCGGGGCAGGGACCTTGAACCCCCAACATACGAGCAGTACTTC
CASSFRGRDLEPPTYEQYF
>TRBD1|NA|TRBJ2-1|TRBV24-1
TGTGCCACCAGGGGACAGGGGGGCAATGAGCAGTTCTTC
CATRGQGGNEQFF
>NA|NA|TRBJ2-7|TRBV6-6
TGTGCCAGCAGGCCACAATCCTACGAGCAGTACTTC
CASRPQSYEQYF
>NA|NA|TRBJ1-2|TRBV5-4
TGTGCCAGCAAGACCGGAAAAAACTATGGCTACACCTTC
CASKTGKNYGYTF
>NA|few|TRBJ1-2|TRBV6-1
TGTGCCAGCAGTGAGACCGTATATGGCTACACCTTC
CASSETVYGYTF
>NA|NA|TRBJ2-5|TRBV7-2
TGTGCCAGCAGCTCGAGTTCTACTCCTCTCGAGACCCAGTACTTC
CASSSSSTPLETQYF
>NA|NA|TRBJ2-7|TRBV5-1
TGCGCCAGCAGCTCACGCCCCGACAGGACCTACGAGCAGTACTTC
CASSSRPDRTYEQYF
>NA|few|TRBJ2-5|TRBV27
TGTGCCAGCAGTTCCCTTTCGAGGACCGCCCAAGAGACCCAGTACTTC
CASSSLSRTAQETQYF
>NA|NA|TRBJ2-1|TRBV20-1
TGCAGTGCTAGGAGACGTTTTGGCTATGAGCAGTTCTTC
CSARRRFGYEQFF
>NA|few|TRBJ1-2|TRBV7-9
TGTGCCAGCACCGGGGACTTTTTAGATGGCTGCACCTTC
CASTGDFLDGCTF
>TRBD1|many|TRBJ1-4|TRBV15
TGTGCCACCAGCCGGGACAGGGGAAATGAAAAACTGTTTTTT
CATSRDRGNEKLFF
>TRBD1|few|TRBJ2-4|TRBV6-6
TGTGCCAGCAGCCCCGGACAGGTAGCCAAAAACATTCAGTACTTC
CASSPGQVAKNIQYF
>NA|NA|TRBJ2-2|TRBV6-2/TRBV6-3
TGTGCCAGCAGTTACTGGCCGGGAACAAGCACCGGGGAGCTGTTTTTT
CASSYWPGTSTGELFF
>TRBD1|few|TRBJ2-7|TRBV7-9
TGTGCCAGCAGCGGGGACAGGGGACCTATCTACGAGCAGTACTTC
CASSGDRGPIYEQYF
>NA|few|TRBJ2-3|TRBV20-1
TGCAGTGCTCCTGATTGGGGGGCTTATAGCACAGATACGCAGTATTTT
CSAPDWGAYSTDTQYF
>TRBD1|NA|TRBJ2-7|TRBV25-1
TGTGCCAGCAGGGATGGACAGGCCCAGCCCTACGAGCAGTACTTC
CASRDGQAQPYEQYF
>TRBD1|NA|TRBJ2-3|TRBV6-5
TGTGCCAGCAGTTACTTTTCCGGGACAGGTCGATTCCACGTTAGCACAGATACGCAGTATTTT
CASSYFSGTGRFHVSTDTQYF
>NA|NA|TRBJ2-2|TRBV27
TGTGCCAGCGGAACAGGGAACACCGGGGAGCTGTTTTTT
CASGTGNTGELFF